Following are 19 T cell receptor beta chains from one sample sequenced in a study of cytomegalovirus exposure and HLA in healthy donors. Method: immunoSEQ multiplex PCR; TCRdb's copy keeps in-frame clones and lacks some. The sample records some 330,000 clones, around 86% being singletons. The sequenced material came from PBMCs. These receptors were taken from a woman younger than 35 in good health and CMV-seronegative.

The rearrangement links TRBV4-1 to TRBJ2-7, with 16 bases that match TRBD2. Germline CDR1 reads MGHRA; CDR2 reads YSYEKL. The V segment lost 4 bases and the J segment 7 bases; nucleotides outside the gene matches: 19. The CDR3 spans 20 residues. DNA for the CDR3: TGCGCCAGCAGCCGTACATTACCGGGACTAGCGGGAGGGAGGGTTTTGGAGCAGTACTTC. This codes for CASSRTLPGLAGGRVLEQYF.

The J gene is TRBJ2-3, the V gene TRBV9; TRBD2 agrees at 14 bases. Germline CDR1 and CDR2: SGDLS and YYNGEE. With 4 bases clipped from V and 4 bases from J, the junction kept 5 bases outside the gene matches. The CDR3 covers 16 residues. The CDR3 spells CASSYTGLAGADTQYF. The CDR3 DNA reads as TGTGCCAGCAGCTACACGGGACTAGCGGGGGCAGATACGCAGTATTTT. Complete variable domain (other parts from reference TRBV9 and TRBJ2-3): DSGVTQTPKHLITATGQRVTLRCSPRSGDLSVYWYQQSLDQGLQFLIQYYNGEERAKGNILERFSAQQFPDLHSELNLSSLELGDSALYFCASSYTGLAGADTQYFGPGTRLTVL.

V is TRBV5-1 and J is TRBJ2-1; 7 nucleotides align to TRBD2. The CDR3 totals 17 residues. V lost 0 bases, J lost 0 bases, and 6 bases stayed unmatched. The V gene's germline CDR1 is SGHRS and CDR2 YFSETQ. The CDR3 loop is CASSLVPGRSSYNEQFF. As DNA, the CDR3 is TGCGCCAGCAGCTTGGTTCCCGGGAGGAGCTCCTACAATGAGCAGTTCTTC.

The rearrangement joins TRBV7-8 to TRBJ2-7; TRBD2 aligns across 7 bases. The junction had 3 bases not matched to a gene; V was cut back by 1 base and J by 0 bases. CDR1 is SGHVS, CDR2 FQNEAQ, per germline. The CDR3 loop spans 15 amino acids. This CDR3 reads CASSLGRDYSYEQYF. Written as DNA, the CDR3 is TGTGCCAGCAGCTTAGGCAGGGACTACTCCTACGAGCAGTACTTC.

The chain uses TRBV20-1 and TRBJ1-2; TRBD1 is a possible D gene (5 bases). V was clipped by 6 bases and J by 7 bases, with 12 bases between them. This CDR3 is 11 amino acids long. The germline V gene encodes CDR1 DFQATT and CDR2 SNEGSKA (reference sequence). CDR3 in DNA: TGCAGTGCGGGAGGGGCCGGTGGCTACACCTTC. As protein: CSAGGAGGYTF.

The V call is TRBV9, the J call TRBJ1-1; D gene uncertain. V lost 0 bases, J lost 2 bases, and 11 bases lay in between. Germline V lookup: CDR1 SGDLS, CDR2 YYNGEE. The CDR3 sequence is 15 residues long. The CDR3 spells CASSVDGEPNTEAFF. DNA for the CDR3: TGTGCCAGCAGCGTAGATGGGGAGCCTAACACTGAAGCTTTCTTT.

The chain is built from TRBV28 and TRBJ1-5; tentative D call: TRBD1 (5 bases). The CDR3 consists of 17 residues. Germline V gene sequence: CDR1 MDHEN, CDR2 SYDVKM. V lost 6 bases and J 5 bases, leaving 23 bases between the germline ends. CDR3 amino acids: CASSQHFWPGEDQPQHF. In DNA, the CDR3 is TGTGCCAGCAGCCAACATTTTTGGCCGGGGGAAGATCAGCCCCAGCATTTT.

The genes are TRBV27 and TRBJ2-5, with D possibly being TRBD2 (6 bases). Germline CDR1 reads MNHEY; CDR2 reads SMNVEV (reference sequence). V dropped 6 bases and J dropped 2 bases, with 22 bases sitting between them. The CDR3 length is 17 residues. The CDR3 region is CASRIHLSSDKQETQYF. CDR3 nucleotides: TGTGCCAGCAGGATCCATTTATCTAGCGACAAACAAGAGACCCAGTACTTC.

This clone was seen more than once but under ten times. This chain joins TRBV6-5 and TRBJ2-7, with D perhaps TRBD2 (5 bases). Between the trimmed V and J ends, which lost 0 bases and 6 bases, there was a span of 15 bases. Germline CDR1 and CDR2: MNHEY and SVGAGI. This CDR3 comprises 15 residues. The chain's CDR3 is CASSYSTTGSGEQYF. Here the CDR3 DNA reads TGTGCCAGCAGTTACTCGACCACGGGGTCTGGCGAGCAGTACTTC.

This clone has a handful of counts. This rearrangement joins TRBV7-8 to TRBJ2-7, with 7 bases lining up with TRBD2. Germline V gene lookup returns CDR1 SGHVS and CDR2 FQNEAQ. The CDR3 runs 15 residues. V was clipped by 5 bases and J by 4 bases; unmatched bases: 11. DNA for the CDR3: TGTGCCAGCAGCGTCGCGGGGGTTCTTCCGTACGAGCAGTACTTC. Its protein is CASSVAGVLPYEQYF.

J is TRBJ2-6 and V is TRBV18, with TRBD1 as a possible D gene (6 bases). In germline, CDR1 is KGHSH, CDR2 LQKENI. This CDR3 has 18 residues. Between the trimmed V and J ends, which lost 2 bases and 0 bases, there was a span of 14 bases. The CDR3 region has the DNA TGTGCCAGCTCACCAGGGGGCTTCATCAACTCTGGGGCCAACGTCCTGACTTTC. Residues: CASSPGGFINSGANVLTF.

This clone was counted a few times. The chain couples TRBV6-1 to TRBJ1-1; D is perhaps TRBD1 (5 bases). Trimming pared 10 bases from V and 1 base from J, leaving 16 bases between. The CDR3 length is 14 residues. Germline CDR1 and CDR2: MNHNS and SASEGT. CDR3 bases: TGTGCCACCCTTTGGGGGGTAAAGAACACTGAAGCTTTCTTT. Translation gives CATLWGVKNTEAFF.

The chain carries TRBV14 and TRBJ2-5; weak D call: TRBD1 (5 bases). The V and J ends lost 1 base and 4 bases respectively, with 13 bases between them. The CDR3 spans 15 residues. Per germline, CDR1 SGHDN and CDR2 FVKESK. The CDR3 reads CASSQGLRVGETQYF. CDR3 nucleotides: TGTGCCAGCAGCCAAGGACTCAGGGTGGGAGAGACCCAGTACTTC.

The chain uses TRBV27 and TRBJ2-2; maybe TRBD1 (7 bases). The germline CDR1 and CDR2 sequences are MNHEY and SMNVEV (reference sequence). The length of the CDR3 is 15 residues. V lost 6 bases to trimming and J lost 3 bases, with 14 bases between them. DNA of the CDR3: TGTGCCAGCAGGGCGCAGGGGGGACACACCGGGGAGCTGTTTTTT. Amino acid sequence: CASRAQGGHTGELFF.

The genes are TRBV5-4 and TRBJ2-1; 8 bases match TRBD2. The V gene's germline CDR1 is SGHNT and CDR2 YYREEE (reference sequence). The length of the CDR3 is 17 residues. Germline trimming cut 3 bases from V and 5 bases from J; bases unmatched to any gene: 13. The CDR3 DNA sequence: TGTGCCAGCAGCTCACCGGGACTAGAGTTTTTCAACAATGAGCAGTTCTTC. It encodes CASSSPGLEFFNNEQFF. Full variable domain (missing parts from reference TRBV5-4 and TRBJ2-1): ETGVTQSPTHLIKTRGQQVTLRCSSQSGHNTVSWYQQALGQGPQFIFQYYREEENGRGNFPPRFSGLQFPNYSSELNVNALELDDSALYLCASSSPGLEFFNNEQFFGPGTRLTVL.

The rearrangement uses TRBV5-1 and TRBJ2-5; D is possibly TRBD2 (5 bases). V lost 5 bases and J lost 2, with 10 bases in between. Germline CDR1 is SGHRS and CDR2 is YFSETQ. This CDR3 has 13 amino acids. Here the CDR3 reads CASSIPGQETQYF. As DNA, the CDR3 is TGCGCCAGCAGTATCCCGGGACAAGAGACCCAGTACTTC.

V is TRBV28 and J is TRBJ2-3; D may be TRBD1 (5 bases). This CDR3 comprises 15 residues. Deletions cut 4 bases from V and 5 bases from J, with 16 bases between. Germline CDR1 is MDHEN and CDR2 is SYDVKM. The CDR3 nucleotides read TGTGCCAGCAGTTCGTTCCACCTCGACAGAGATACGCAGTATTTT. The encoded protein is CASSSFHLDRDTQYF.

The chain carries TRBV15 and TRBJ2-1; tentatively, D is TRBD1 (6 bases). The CDR3 loop spans 16 amino acids. CDR1 and CDR2 (germline): LNHNV, YYDKDF (reference sequence). V shed 1 base and J shed 4 bases, with 14 bases lying between them. DNA of the CDR3: TGTGCCACCAGCAGAGTTTCCCGCGGACAGTACAATGAGCAGTTCTTC. Protein sequence: CATSRVSRGQYNEQFF.

The genes are TRBV7-2 and TRBJ2-4; no definite D call. Trimming removed 5 bases from V and 5 bases from J, with 13 bases in between. Looked up from germline, CDR1 is SGHTA and CDR2 is FQGNSA. The CDR3 extends over 14 amino acids. This chain's CDR3 is CASSLGPDQNIQYF. The CDR3 DNA reads TGTGCCAGCAGCCTTGGGCCGGATCAAAACATTCAGTACTTC.